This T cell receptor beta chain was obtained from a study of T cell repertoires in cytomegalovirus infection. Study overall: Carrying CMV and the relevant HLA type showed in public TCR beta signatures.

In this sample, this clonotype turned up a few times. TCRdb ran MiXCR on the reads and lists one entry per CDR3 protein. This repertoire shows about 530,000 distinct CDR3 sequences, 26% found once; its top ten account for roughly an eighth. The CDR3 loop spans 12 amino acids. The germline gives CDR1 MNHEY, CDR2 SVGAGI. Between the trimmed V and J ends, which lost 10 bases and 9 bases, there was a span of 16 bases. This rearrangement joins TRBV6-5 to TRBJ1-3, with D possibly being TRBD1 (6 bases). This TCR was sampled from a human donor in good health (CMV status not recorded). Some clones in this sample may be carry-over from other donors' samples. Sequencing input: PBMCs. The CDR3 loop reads CATHPGVGTIYF. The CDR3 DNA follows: TGTGCCACCCACCCAGGGGTCGGCACCATATATTTT.